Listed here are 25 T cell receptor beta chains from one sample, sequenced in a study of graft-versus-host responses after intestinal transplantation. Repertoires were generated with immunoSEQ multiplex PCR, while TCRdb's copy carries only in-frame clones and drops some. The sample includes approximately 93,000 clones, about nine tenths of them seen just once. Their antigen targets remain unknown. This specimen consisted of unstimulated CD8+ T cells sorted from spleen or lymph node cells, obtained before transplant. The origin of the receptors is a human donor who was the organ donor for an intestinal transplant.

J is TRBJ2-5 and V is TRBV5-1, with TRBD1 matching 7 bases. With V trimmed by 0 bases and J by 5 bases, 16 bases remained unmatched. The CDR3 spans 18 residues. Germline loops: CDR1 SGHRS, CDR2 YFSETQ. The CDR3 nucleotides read TGCGCCAGCAGCTTGGTTGAGCTTAGGGGGCGCGGATGGGAGACCCAGTACTTC. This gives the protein CASSLVELRGRGWETQYF.

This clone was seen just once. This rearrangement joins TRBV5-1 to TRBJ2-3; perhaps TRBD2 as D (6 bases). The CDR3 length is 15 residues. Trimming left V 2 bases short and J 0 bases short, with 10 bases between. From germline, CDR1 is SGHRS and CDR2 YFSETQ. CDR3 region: CASSLIAASTDTQYF. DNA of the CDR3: TGCGCCAGCAGCTTAATAGCGGCTAGCACAGATACGCAGTATTTT.

In DNA, the CDR3 is TGTGCCAGCAGCTTGGGGTCGGGGAATGAGCAGTTCTTC. Protein product: CASSLGSGNEQFF. V gene TRBV5-8 combines with J gene TRBJ2-1, with a tentative D call TRBD2 (5 bases). Germline V CDR1 and CDR2: SGHTS, YDEGEE. Trimming pared 0 bases from V and 7 bases from J, leaving 8 bases between. The CDR3 totals 13 residues. Variable domain in full (rest from reference TRBV5-8 and TRBJ2-1): EAGVTQSPTHLIKTRGQQATLRCSPISGHTSVYWYQQALGLGLQFLLWYDEGEERNRGNFPPRFSGRQFPNYSSELNVNALELEDSALYLCASSLGSGNEQFFGPGTRLTVL.

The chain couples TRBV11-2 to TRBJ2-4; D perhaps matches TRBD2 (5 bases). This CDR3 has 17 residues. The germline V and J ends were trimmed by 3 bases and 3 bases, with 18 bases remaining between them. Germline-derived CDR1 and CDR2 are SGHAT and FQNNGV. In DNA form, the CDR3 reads TGTGCCAGCAGCTTTTTATGGGAGCCCCCTAACAAAAACATTCAGTACTTC. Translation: CASSFLWEPPNKNIQYF.

CDR3 DNA: TGCGCCAGCAGCGGGCTGGGCACCTACGAGCAGTACTTC. Translated, it gives CASSGLGTYEQYF. The genes are TRBV5-1 and TRBJ2-7; D gene uncertain. Between the trimmed V and J ends, which lost 4 bases and 2 bases, there was a span of 10 bases. The CDR3 covers 13 residues. Germline CDR1 is SGHRS and CDR2 is YFSETQ.

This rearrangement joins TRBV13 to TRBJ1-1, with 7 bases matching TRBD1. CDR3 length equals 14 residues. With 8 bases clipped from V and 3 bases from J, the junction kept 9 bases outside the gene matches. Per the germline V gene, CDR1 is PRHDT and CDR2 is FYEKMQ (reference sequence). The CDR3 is CASSGTAWYTEAFF. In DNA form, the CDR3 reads TGTGCCAGCTCCGGGACAGCGTGGTACACTGAAGCTTTCTTT.

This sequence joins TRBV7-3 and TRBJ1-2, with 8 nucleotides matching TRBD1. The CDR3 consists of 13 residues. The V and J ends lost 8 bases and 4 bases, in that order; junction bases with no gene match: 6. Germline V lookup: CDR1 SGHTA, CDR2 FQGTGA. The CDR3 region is CASDRGLFYGYTF. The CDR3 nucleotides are TGTGCCAGCGACAGGGGCCTATTCTATGGCTACACCTTC.

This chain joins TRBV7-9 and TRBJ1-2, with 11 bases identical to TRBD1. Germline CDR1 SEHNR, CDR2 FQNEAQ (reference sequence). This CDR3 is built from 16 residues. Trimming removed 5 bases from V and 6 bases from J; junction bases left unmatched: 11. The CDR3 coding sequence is TGTGCCAGCAGCCACGGCGGGGGACAGGGGGGAGATGGCTACACCTTC. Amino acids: CASSHGGGQGGDGYTF.

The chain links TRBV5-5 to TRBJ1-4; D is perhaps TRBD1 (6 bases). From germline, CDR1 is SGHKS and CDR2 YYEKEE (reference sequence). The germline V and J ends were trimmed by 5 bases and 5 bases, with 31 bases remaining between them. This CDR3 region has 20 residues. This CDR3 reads CASSPRLYRVYRLRNEKLFF. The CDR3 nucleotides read TGTGCCAGCAGTCCAAGGTTGTACAGGGTTTATCGGTTACGAAATGAAAAACTGTTTTTT.

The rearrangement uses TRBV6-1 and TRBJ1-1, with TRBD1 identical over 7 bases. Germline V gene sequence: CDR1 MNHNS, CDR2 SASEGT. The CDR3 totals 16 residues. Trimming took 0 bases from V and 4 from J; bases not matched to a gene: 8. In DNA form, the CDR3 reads TGTGCCAGCAGTGAAGCGAGTATGGACAGGACCACTGAAGCTTTCTTT. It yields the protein CASSEASMDRTTEAFF.

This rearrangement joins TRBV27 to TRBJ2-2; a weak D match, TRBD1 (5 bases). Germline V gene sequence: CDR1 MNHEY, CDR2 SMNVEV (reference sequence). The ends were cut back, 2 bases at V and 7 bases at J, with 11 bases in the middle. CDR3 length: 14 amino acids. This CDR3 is CASSLKGRSGELFF. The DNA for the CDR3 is TGTGCCAGCAGTTTAAAGGGGCGCAGCGGGGAGCTGTTTTTT.

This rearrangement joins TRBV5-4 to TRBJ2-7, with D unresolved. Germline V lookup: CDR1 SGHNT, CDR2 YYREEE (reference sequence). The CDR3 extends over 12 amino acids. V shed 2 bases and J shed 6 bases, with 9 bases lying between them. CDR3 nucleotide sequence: TGTGCCAGCAGCTTTAAACTCTCCGAGCAGTACTTC. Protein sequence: CASSFKLSEQYF.

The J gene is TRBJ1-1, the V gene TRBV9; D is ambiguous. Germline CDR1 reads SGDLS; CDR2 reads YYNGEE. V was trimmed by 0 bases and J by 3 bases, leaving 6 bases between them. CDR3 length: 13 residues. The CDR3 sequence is CASSVGRDTEAFF. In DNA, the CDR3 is TGTGCCAGCAGCGTAGGTCGGGACACTGAAGCTTTCTTT.

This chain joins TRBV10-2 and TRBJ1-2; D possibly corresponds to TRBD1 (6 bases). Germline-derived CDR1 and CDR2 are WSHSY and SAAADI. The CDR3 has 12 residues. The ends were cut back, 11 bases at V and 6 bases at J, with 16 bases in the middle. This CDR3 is CAGLKGTNGYTF. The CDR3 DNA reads TGCGCCGGTCTTAAAGGGACAAATGGCTACACCTTC.

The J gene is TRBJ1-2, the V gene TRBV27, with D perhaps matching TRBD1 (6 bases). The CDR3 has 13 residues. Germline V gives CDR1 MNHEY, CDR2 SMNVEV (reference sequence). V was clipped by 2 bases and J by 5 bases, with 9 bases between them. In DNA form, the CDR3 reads TGTGCCAGCAGTTTAGGGCAGGGGTATGGCTACACCTTC. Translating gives CASSLGQGYGYTF.

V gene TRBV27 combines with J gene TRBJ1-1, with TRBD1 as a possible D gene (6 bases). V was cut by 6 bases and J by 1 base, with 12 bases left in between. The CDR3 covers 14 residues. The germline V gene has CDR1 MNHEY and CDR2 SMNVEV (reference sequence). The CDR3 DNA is TGTGCCAGCAGCACAGGGCGCGAGAACACTGAAGCTTTCTTT. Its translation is CASSTGRENTEAFF.

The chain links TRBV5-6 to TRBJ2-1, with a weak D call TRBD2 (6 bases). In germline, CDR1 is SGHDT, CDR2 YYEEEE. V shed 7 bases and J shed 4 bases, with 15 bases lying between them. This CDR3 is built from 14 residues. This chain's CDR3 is CASQGPGEYNEQFF. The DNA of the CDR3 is TGTGCCAGCCAAGGCCCGGGGGAATACAATGAGCAGTTCTTC.

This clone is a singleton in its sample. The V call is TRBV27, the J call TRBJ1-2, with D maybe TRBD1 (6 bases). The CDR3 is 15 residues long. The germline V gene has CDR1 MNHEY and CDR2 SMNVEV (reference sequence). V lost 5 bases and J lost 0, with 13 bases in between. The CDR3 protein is CASSPAAGANYGYTF. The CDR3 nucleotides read TGTGCCAGCAGTCCCGCGGCAGGGGCTAACTATGGCTACACCTTC.

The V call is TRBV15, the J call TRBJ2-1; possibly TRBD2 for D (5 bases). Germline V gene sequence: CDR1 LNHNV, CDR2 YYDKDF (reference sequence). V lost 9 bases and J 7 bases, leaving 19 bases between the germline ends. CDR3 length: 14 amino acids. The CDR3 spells CATKTSSDINEQFF. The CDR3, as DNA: TGTGCCACGAAAACTAGTAGTGACATTAATGAGCAGTTCTTC.

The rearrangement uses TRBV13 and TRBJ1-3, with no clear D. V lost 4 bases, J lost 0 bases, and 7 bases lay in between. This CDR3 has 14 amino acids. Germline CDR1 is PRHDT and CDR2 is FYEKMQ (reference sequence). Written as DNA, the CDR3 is TGTGCCAGCAGCTCCGGTACCTCTGGAAACACCATATATTTT. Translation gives CASSSGTSGNTIYF.

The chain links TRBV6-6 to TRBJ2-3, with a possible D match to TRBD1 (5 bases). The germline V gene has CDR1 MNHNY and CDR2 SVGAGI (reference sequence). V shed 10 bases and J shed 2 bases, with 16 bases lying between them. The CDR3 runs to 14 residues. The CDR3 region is CATTLTATTDTQYF. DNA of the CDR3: TGTGCCACCACCCTGACAGCTACCACAGATACGCAGTATTTT.

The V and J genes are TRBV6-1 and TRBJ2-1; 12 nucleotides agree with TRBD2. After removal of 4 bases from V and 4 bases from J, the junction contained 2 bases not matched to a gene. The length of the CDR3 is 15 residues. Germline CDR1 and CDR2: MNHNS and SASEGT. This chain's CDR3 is CASSALAGGYNEQFF. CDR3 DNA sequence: TGTGCCAGCAGTGCACTAGCGGGGGGTTACAATGAGCAGTTCTTC.

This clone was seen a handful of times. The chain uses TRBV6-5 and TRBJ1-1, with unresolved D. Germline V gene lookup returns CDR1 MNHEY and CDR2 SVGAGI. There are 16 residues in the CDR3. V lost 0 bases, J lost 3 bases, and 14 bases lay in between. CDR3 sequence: CASSYSGEIRDTEAFF. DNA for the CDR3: TGTGCCAGCAGTTACTCTGGGGAGATACGGGACACTGAAGCTTTCTTT.

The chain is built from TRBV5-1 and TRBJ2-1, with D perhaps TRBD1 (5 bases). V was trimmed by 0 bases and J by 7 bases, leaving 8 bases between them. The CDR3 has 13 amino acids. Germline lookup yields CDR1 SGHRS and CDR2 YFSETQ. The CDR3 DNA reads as TGCGCCAGCAGCTTGGCAGGGTTTAATGAGCAGTTCTTC. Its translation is CASSLAGFNEQFF. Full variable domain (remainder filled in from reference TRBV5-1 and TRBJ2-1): KAGVTQTPRYLIKTRGQQVTLSCSPISGHRSVSWYQQTPGQGLQFLFEYFSETQRNKGNFPGRFSGRQFSNSRSEMNVSTLELGDSALYLCASSLAGFNEQFFGPGTRLTVL.

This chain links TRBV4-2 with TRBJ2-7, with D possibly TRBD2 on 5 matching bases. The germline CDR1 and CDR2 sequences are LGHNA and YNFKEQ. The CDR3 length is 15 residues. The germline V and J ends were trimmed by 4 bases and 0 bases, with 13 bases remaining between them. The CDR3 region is CASSPRAGISYEQYF. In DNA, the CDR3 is TGTGCCAGCAGCCCCAGAGCCGGGATCTCCTACGAGCAGTACTTC.